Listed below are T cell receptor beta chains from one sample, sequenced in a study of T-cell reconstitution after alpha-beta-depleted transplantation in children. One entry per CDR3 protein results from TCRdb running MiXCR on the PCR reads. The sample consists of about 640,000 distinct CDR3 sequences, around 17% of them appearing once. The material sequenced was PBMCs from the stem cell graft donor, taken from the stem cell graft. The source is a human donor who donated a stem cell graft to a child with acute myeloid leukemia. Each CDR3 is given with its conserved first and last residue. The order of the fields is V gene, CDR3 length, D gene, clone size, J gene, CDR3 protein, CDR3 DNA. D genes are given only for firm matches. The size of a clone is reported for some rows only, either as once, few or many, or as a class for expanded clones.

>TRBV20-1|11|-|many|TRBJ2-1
CSALQGNEQFF
TGCAGTGCTCTCCAGGGCAATGAGCAGTTCTTC
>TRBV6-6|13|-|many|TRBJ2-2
CASKTRNTGELFF
TGTGCCAGCAAAACAAGGAACACCGGGGAGCTGTTTTTT
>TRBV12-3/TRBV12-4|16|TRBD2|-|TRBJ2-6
CASSLGGYSGANVLTF
TGTGCCAGCAGCTTGGGGGGGTACTCTGGGGCCAACGTCCTGACTTTC
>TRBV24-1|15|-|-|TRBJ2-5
CATSDLGRGGETQYF
TGTGCCACCAGTGATTTGGGCAGGGGAGGGGAGACCCAGTACTTC
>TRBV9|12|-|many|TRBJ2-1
CASRGDGDEQFF
TGTGCCAGCAGAGGGGACGGGGATGAGCAGTTCTTC
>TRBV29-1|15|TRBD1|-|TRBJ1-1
CSVLSQTGGYPEAFF
TGCAGCGTTCTTTCTCAGACAGGGGGCTACCCTGAAGCTTTCTTT
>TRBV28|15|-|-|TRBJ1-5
CASSSPAASNQPQHF
TGTGCCAGCAGTTCCCCCGCGGCCAGCAATCAGCCCCAGCATTTT
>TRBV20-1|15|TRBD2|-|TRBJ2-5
CSAPSGGGYQETQYF
TGCAGTGCCCCGTCCGGGGGGGGGTACCAAGAGACCCAGTACTTC
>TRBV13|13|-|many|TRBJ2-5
CASSLREEETQYF
TGTGCCAGCAGCTTAAGGGAGGAAGAGACCCAGTACTTC
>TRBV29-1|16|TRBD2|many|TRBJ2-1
CSVEDRPSGINNEQFF
TGCAGCGTTGAAGATCGGCCTAGCGGGATCAACAATGAGCAGTTCTTC
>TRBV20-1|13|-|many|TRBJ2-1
CSARRTVANEQFF
TGCAGTGCTAGACGGACTGTCGCCAATGAGCAGTTCTTC
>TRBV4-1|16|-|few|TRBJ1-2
CASSQEHRTFNYGYTF
TGCGCCAGCAGCCAAGAACACAGGACCTTTAACTATGGCTACACCTTC
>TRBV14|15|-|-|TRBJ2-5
CASSQDQGYQETQYF
TGTGCCAGCAGCCAAGATCAGGGGTACCAAGAGACCCAGTACTTC
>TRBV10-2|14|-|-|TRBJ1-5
CASQDELGNQPQHF
TGCGCCTCCCAGGACGAGCTAGGCAATCAGCCCCAGCATTTT
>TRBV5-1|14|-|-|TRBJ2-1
CASSPLEQPNEQFF
TGCGCCAGCAGCCCCCTCGAGCAACCCAATGAGCAGTTCTTC
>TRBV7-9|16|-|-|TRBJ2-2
CASTFHRTANTGELFF
TGTGCCAGCACCTTCCACCGGACGGCGAACACCGGGGAGCTGTTTTTT
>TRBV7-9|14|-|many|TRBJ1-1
CASSLQTPRTEAFF
TGTGCCAGCAGCTTACAGACTCCGCGAACTGAAGCTTTCTTT
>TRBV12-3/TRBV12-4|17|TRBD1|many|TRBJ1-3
CASSLFRDSLSGNTIYF
TGTGCCAGCAGTTTGTTCCGGGACAGCCTCTCTGGAAACACCATATATTTT
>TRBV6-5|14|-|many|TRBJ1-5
CASSRRQGNQPQHF
TGTGCCAGCAGCCGCCGACAGGGCAATCAGCCCCAGCATTTT
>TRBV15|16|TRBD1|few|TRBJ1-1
CATSITAYQGDTEAFF
TGTGCCACCAGTATTACAGCGTACCAGGGGGACACTGAAGCTTTCTTT
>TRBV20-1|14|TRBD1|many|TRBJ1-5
CSAPGGGPKQPQHF
TGCAGTGCCCCGGGAGGGGGCCCCAAGCAGCCCCAGCATTTT
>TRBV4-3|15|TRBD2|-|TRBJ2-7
CASSQGSGGTYEQYF
TGCGCCAGCAGCCAAGGTAGCGGGGGAACCTACGAGCAGTACTTC
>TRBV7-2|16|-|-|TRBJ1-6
CASSPTDSRLGSPLHF
TGTGCCAGCAGCCCGACGGACAGTCGCCTCGGTTCACCCCTCCACTTT
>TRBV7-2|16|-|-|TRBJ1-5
CASSSNPQGFNQPQHF
TGTGCCAGCAGCTCGAACCCCCAGGGATTCAATCAGCCCCAGCATTTT
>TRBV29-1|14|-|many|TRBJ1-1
CSVWGALQNTEAFF
TGCAGCGTGTGGGGGGCCCTACAGAATACTGAAGCTTTCTTT
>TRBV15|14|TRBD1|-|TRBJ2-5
CATSRRQGQETQYF
TGTGCCACCAGCCGACGACAGGGCCAAGAGACCCAGTACTTC
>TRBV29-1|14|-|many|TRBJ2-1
CSVGMGSSYNEQFF
TGCAGCGTTGGGATGGGGAGCTCCTACAATGAGCAGTTCTTC
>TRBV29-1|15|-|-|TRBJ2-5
CSVEDPLGGAETQYF
TGCAGCGTTGAAGATCCCCTAGGGGGGGCGGAGACCCAGTACTTC
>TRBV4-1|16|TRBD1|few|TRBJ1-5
CASSQEEGRGNQPQHF
TGCGCCAGCAGCCAAGAGGAGGGCAGGGGGAATCAGCCCCAGCATTTT
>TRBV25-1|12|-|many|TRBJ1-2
CASRGDGNGYTF
TGTGCCAGCAGAGGGGACGGCAATGGCTACACCTTC
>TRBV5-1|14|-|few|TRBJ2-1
CASSVVQGHNEQFF
TGCGCCAGCAGCGTAGTCCAGGGCCACAATGAGCAGTTCTTC
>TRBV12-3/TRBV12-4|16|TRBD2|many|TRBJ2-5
CASSPTSGGAHETQYF
TGTGCCAGCAGCCCAACTAGCGGGGGGGCGCATGAGACCCAGTACTTC
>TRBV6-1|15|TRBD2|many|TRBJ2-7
CASSPGLAGAYEQYF
TGTGCCAGCAGTCCGGGACTAGCGGGGGCCTACGAGCAGTACTTC
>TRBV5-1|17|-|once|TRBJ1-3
CASSLAAGRGIGNTIYF
TGCGCCAGCAGCTTGGCGGCAGGGAGGGGCATTGGAAACACCATATATTTT
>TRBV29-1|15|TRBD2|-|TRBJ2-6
CSVNGEGSGANVLTF
TGCAGCGTTAATGGGGAGGGGTCTGGGGCCAACGTCCTGACTTTC
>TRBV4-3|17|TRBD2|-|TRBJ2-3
CASSQVVLAGGPDTQYF
TGCGCCAGCAGCCAAGTGGTACTAGCGGGGGGTCCAGATACGCAGTATTTT
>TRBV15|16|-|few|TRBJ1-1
CATSRETGPWNTEAFF
TGTGCCACCAGCAGAGAAACGGGACCGTGGAACACTGAAGCTTTCTTT
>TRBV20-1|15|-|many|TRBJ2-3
CSARGLDRYTDTQYF
TGCAGTGCTAGAGGCCTGGACAGATACACAGATACGCAGTATTTT
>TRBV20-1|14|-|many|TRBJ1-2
CSARNPGHHDGYTF
TGCAGTGCTAGAAATCCGGGACACCATGATGGCTACACCTTC
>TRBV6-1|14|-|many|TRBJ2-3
CASKETGRTDTQYF
TGTGCCAGCAAGGAAACGGGCCGAACAGATACGCAGTATTTT
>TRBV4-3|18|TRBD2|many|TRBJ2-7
CASSPQTAGGGSSYEQYF
TGCGCCAGCAGCCCTCAGACAGCGGGAGGGGGATCGTCCTACGAGCAGTACTTC